This T cell receptor (beta chain) was identified during a study of blood T cell repertoires in COVID-19. Across the study: T cells, B-cell-depleted T cells, or PBMCs provided the cDNA or gDNA that served as material.

Data came from immunoSEQ multiplex PCR; TCRdb stores just in-frame clones and leaves some out. In the table there are 130,000 to 150,000 clones, about nine tenths of which are singletons. Trimming shortened V by 2 bases and J by 2 bases, and 9 bases separated the two germline ends. The CDR3 runs to 14 residues. CDR1 and CDR2 from the germline V gene are SEHNR and FQNEAQ (reference sequence). Sequences were obtained from peripheral blood. The TCR originated in a human donor in a cohort sampled during active COVID-19. The V gene is TRBV7-9, the J gene TRBJ1-1; D is perhaps TRBD1 (5 bases). CDR3 protein: CASSLWGDNTEAFF. The CDR3 DNA sequence: TGTGCCAGCAGCTTATGGGGGGATAACACTGAAGCTTTCTTT. The entire variable domain, with the rest obtained from reference TRBV7-9 and TRBJ1-1, is as follows: DTGVSQNPRHKITKRGQNVTFRCDPISEHNRLYWYRQTLGQGPEFLTYFQNEAQLEKSRLLSDRFSAERPKGSFSTLEIQRTEQGDSAMYLCASSLWGDNTEAFFGQGTRLTVV.